The rows below give T cell receptor beta chains drawn from one sample of a study of B cell selection in AIRE deficiency. Method: immunoSEQ multiplex PCR; TCRdb's copy keeps in-frame clones and lacks some. The profile shows under 30,000 clones, approximately 96% of them singletons. Material: conventional CD4+ T cells sorted from PBMCs. The receptor set was obtained from a human donor with AIRE deficiency. CDR3s include the opening cysteine and the closing phenylalanine or tryptophan. A D gene is named only where the DNA matches it firmly.

v_call: TRBV7-2
d_call: TRBD2
j_call: TRBJ2-3
cdr3_aa: CASIQWASGHTDTQYF
cdr3_nt: TGTGCCAGCATTCAATGGGCTAGCGGACACACAGATACGCAGTATTTT

v_call: TRBV7-9
d_call: TRBD2
j_call: TRBJ2-3
cdr3_aa: CASSGLGLANTDTQYF
cdr3_nt: TGTGCCAGCAGCGGGTTAGGACTAGCGAATACAGATACGCAGTATTTT

v_call: TRBV5-1
d_call: TRBD2
j_call: TRBJ2-5
cdr3_aa: CASSWQAAGVGETQYF
cdr3_nt: TGCGCCAGCAGTTGGCAGGCGGCGGGGGTAGGGGAGACCCAGTACTTC

v_call: TRBV30
d_call: TRBD1
j_call: TRBJ1-1
cdr3_aa: CAWSVSRGQASTEAFF
cdr3_nt: TGTGCCTGGAGTGTAAGTAGGGGGCAGGCGTCCACTGAAGCTTTCTTT

v_call: TRBV7-8
d_call: .
j_call: TRBJ1-5
cdr3_aa: CASSLAGVYQPQHF
cdr3_nt: TGTGCCAGCAGCTTAGCAGGCGTCTACCAGCCCCAGCATTTT

v_call: TRBV7-3
d_call: TRBD2
j_call: TRBJ2-1
cdr3_aa: CASSPVAGSYNEQFF
cdr3_nt: TGTGCCAGCAGCCCAGTAGCGGGCTCCTACAATGAGCAGTTCTTC

v_call: TRBV6-5
d_call: TRBD1
j_call: TRBJ1-1
cdr3_aa: CASRRTGMPEAFF
cdr3_nt: TGTGCCAGCAGGCGGACAGGGATGCCTGAAGCTTTCTTT

v_call: TRBV6-6
d_call: TRBD1
j_call: TRBJ2-7
cdr3_aa: CASSYSRGGGYEQYF
cdr3_nt: TGTGCCAGCAGTTACTCGAGAGGGGGCGGATACGAGCAGTACTTC

v_call: TRBV5-4
d_call: .
j_call: TRBJ2-7
cdr3_aa: CASSLKSGQTYEQYF
cdr3_nt: TGTGCCAGCAGCTTGAAGTCCGGACAAACCTACGAGCAGTACTTC

v_call: TRBV6-1
d_call: .
j_call: TRBJ1-1
cdr3_aa: CASRERGSTEAFF
cdr3_nt: TGTGCCAGCAGGGAAAGGGGATCCACTGAAGCTTTCTTT